One sample yielded the 29 T cell receptor beta chains listed below, sequenced in a study of early T cells in non-severe SARS-CoV-2 infection. TCRdb passed the 5' RACE reads through MiXCR, listing each CDR3 protein once. The table shows around 64,000 distinct CDR3 sequences, with 10% to 15% occurring only once. Sequenced: whole blood. All receptors come from an adult who was a healthcare worker with PCR-confirmed SARS-CoV-2 infection or an uninfected control (not recorded which).

The chain couples TRBV7-8 to TRBJ2-3; D not certain. From germline, CDR1 is SGHVS and CDR2 FQNEAQ. CDR3 length: 12 amino acids. V lost 8 bases to trimming and J lost 0 bases, with 6 bases between them. CDR3 bases: TGTGCCAGCCAGGAGAGCACAGATACGCAGTATTTT. Its protein is CASQESTDTQYF.

In its sample, this clonotype was seen many times. This sequence joins TRBV19 and TRBJ2-7; D may be TRBD1 or TRBD2 (6 bases each). Trimming took off 5 bases at V and 6 bases at J, with 14 bases between the two ends. Looked up from germline, CDR1 is LNHDA and CDR2 is SQIVND (reference sequence). The CDR3 length is 13 residues. The CDR3 spells CASSGGGPLEQYF. CDR3 bases: TGTGCCAGTAGTGGAGGGGGGCCGCTCGAGCAGTACTTC.

This clonotype was recorded at least ten times. V is TRBV12-3 or TRBV12-4 and J is TRBJ1-5; tentative D call: TRBD1 (5 bases). The length of the CDR3 is 13 residues. Trimming removed 3 bases at V and 6 bases at J, with 9 bases between. The CDR3: CASSFRAVQPQHF. The CDR3 coding sequence is TGTGCCAGCAGTTTCAGGGCCGTTCAGCCCCAGCATTTT.

This chain joins TRBV20-1 and TRBJ2-7, with 10 bases that match TRBD2. CDR1 is DFQATT and CDR2 is SNEGSKA in the germline V gene (reference sequence). Trimming cost V 8 bases and J 0 bases; bases outside gene matches: 4. This CDR3 contains 13 residues. The DNA for the CDR3 is TGCAGTACAAGACTAGCGGGCTCCTACGAGCAGTACTTC. It yields the protein CSTRLAGSYEQYF.

This clonotype was counted ten times or more. The genes are TRBV7-6 and TRBJ1-1; no definite D call. The CDR3 is 13 residues long. In germline, CDR1 is SGHVS, CDR2 FNYEAQ. Trimming cost V 6 bases and J 1 base, with 9 bases left between them. The CDR3 loop reads CASSYDTNTEAFF. In DNA form, the CDR3 reads TGTGCCAGCAGTTACGATACGAACACTGAAGCTTTCTTT.

This rearrangement joins TRBV15 to TRBJ2-3; TRBD2 agrees at 7 bases. The V gene end was trimmed by 7 bases and the J gene end by 2 bases; junction bases not matched to a gene: 9. Germline V CDR1 and CDR2: LNHNV, YYDKDF (reference sequence). This CDR3 spans 15 amino acids. The CDR3 region has the DNA TGTGCCACCACCCCGGGGCTAGCGGACACAGATACGCAGTATTTT. Its protein product is CATTPGLADTDTQYF.

The V gene is TRBV7-2, the J gene TRBJ2-2, with 12 nucleotides matching TRBD1. Germline assignment: CDR1 SGHTA and CDR2 FQGNSA. The CDR3 contains 16 residues. Trimming at V came to 4 bases and at J to 7 bases, leaving 7 bases not matched to a gene. This CDR3 is CASSYGTGGAIGELFF. In DNA form, the CDR3 reads TGTGCCAGCAGCTACGGGACAGGGGGCGCAATCGGGGAGCTGTTTTTT.

This clonotype was seen a few times. The chain links TRBV4-3 to TRBJ2-7; 9 bases are shared with TRBD2. The CDR3 length is 19 residues. V gave up 0 bases and J gave up 7 bases; unmatched junction bases: 19. Germline CDR1 LGHNA, CDR2 YSLEER. The CDR3 region is CASSQDYSGSSVMGGEQYF. CDR3 DNA: TGCGCCAGCAGCCAAGATTATAGCGGGAGCTCAGTCATGGGGGGTGAGCAGTACTTC.

This clonotype has a handful of counts. This chain links TRBV27 with TRBJ2-5; the match to TRBD2 covers 10 bases. Looked up from germline, CDR1 is MNHEY and CDR2 is SMNVEV (reference sequence). Unmatched junction bases numbered 4, after V lost 3 bases and J lost 9 bases. The CDR3 spans 13 residues. CDR3 DNA: TGTGCCAGCAGTTTCCTAGCGGGAGTGGCCCAGTACTTC. This translates into CASSFLAGVAQYF.

The CDR3 spells CASSMRGREGTDTQYF. The CDR3 DNA reads TGTGCCAGTAGTATGCGGGGCAGGGAGGGAACAGATACGCAGTATTTT. The V and J genes are TRBV19 and TRBJ2-3, with TRBD2 matching 7 bases. Germline lookup yields CDR1 LNHDA and CDR2 SQIVND (reference sequence). V lost 3 bases and J lost 3; bases outside the gene matches: 9. The CDR3 has 16 amino acids.

This clonotype was recorded many times. V usage is TRBV6-2 or TRBV6-3 and J usage is TRBJ2-7, with 9 bases lining up with TRBD1. The CDR3 has 14 amino acids. Germline lookup yields CDR1 MNHEY and CDR2 SVGEGT. The V and J ends lost 4 bases and 6 bases, in that order; junction bases with no gene match: 7. CDR3 nucleotides: TGTGCCAGCAGTTTAATACAGGGGGCTGGCGAGCAGTACTTC. Its protein is CASSLIQGAGEQYF.

Only a few counts were recorded for this clonotype. The rearrangement uses TRBV7-8 and TRBJ2-3, with D possibly called TRBD1 or TRBD2 (5 bases each). V was shortened by 5 bases and J by 6 bases, with 24 bases between the two germline ends. The CDR3 is made up of 17 amino acids. The germline CDR1 and CDR2 sequences are SGHVS and FQNEAQ. CDR3 nucleotides: TGTGCCAGCAGCCCGACCCGGGACCTCCACGGCTCCGATACGCAGTATTTT. Its protein product is CASSPTRDLHGSDTQYF.

This clonotype was counted a few times. The chain uses TRBV3-1 and TRBJ2-2; no reliable D call. Germline CDR1 reads LGHDT; CDR2 reads YNNKEL (reference sequence). This CDR3 has 15 residues. The germline V and J ends were trimmed by 3 bases and 2 bases, with 10 bases remaining between them. In DNA form, the CDR3 reads TGTGCCAGCAGCCAGAGAGCGTTTAACACCGGGGAGCTGTTTTTT. As protein: CASSQRAFNTGELFF.

Many counts were recorded for this clonotype. The chain is built from TRBV18 and TRBJ1-1; TRBD1 is a possible D gene (5 bases). The CDR3 has 15 residues. Trimming shortened V by 0 bases and J by 4 bases, and 12 bases separated the two germline ends. Germline lookup yields CDR1 KGHSH and CDR2 LQKENI. CDR3 loop: CASSPPSVGTTEAFF. The DNA for the CDR3 is TGTGCCAGCTCACCACCCAGTGTGGGGACCACTGAAGCTTTCTTT.

The rearrangement joins TRBV6-4 to TRBJ2-2; a possible D gene is TRBD1 (6 bases). Germline assignment: CDR1 MRHNA and CDR2 SNTAGT. CDR3 length: 15 amino acids. The V gene lost 3 bases and the J gene lost 6 bases, with 14 bases spanning the gap. Written as DNA, the CDR3 is TGTGCCAGCAGTGAACAGGGAAATATGGCCGGGGAGCTGTTTTTT. It translates to CASSEQGNMAGELFF.

This clonotype was seen ten or more times. The rearrangement links TRBV5-4 to TRBJ2-5, with D hard to call. The CDR3 has 13 residues. The germline V gene has CDR1 SGHNT and CDR2 YYREEE (reference sequence). With 1 base removed from V and 4 bases from J, the gap between germline ends came to 8 bases. CDR3 protein: CASSLIEAETQYF. CDR3 in DNA: TGTGCCAGCAGCTTGATCGAGGCAGAGACCCAGTACTTC.

V usage is TRBV9 and J usage is TRBJ2-6; the match to TRBD1 covers 7 bases. V shed 3 bases, J shed 3 bases, and the junction held 3 bases outside the gene matches. The CDR3 spans 15 residues. Germline CDR1 reads SGDLS; CDR2 reads YYNGEE. CDR3 amino acids: CASSAQGVGANVLTF. In DNA form, the CDR3 reads TGTGCCAGCAGCGCCCAGGGGGTTGGGGCCAACGTCCTGACTTTC.

CDR3 coding DNA: TGCAGCGTGAGGGACAGGGGGAACTATGGCTACACCTTC. This gives the protein CSVRDRGNYGYTF. The chain carries TRBV29-1 and TRBJ1-2, with 11 bases lining up with TRBD1. Germline trimming cut 6 bases from V and 2 bases from J; bases unmatched to any gene: 2. Germline values: CDR1 SQVTM, CDR2 ANQGSEA. This CDR3 comprises 13 residues.

This clonotype has ten or more counts. The chain carries TRBV3-1 and TRBJ1-6; no clear D. The V end lost 0 bases, the J end lost 10 bases, and 7 bases lay between the germline ends. Germline loops: CDR1 LGHDT, CDR2 YNNKEL (reference sequence). The CDR3 is made up of 13 amino acids. DNA for the CDR3: TGTGCCAGCAGCCAAGATCTAGAATCACCCCTCCACTTT. Residues: CASSQDLESPLHF.

This clonotype was detected a few times. This chain connects TRBV19 to TRBJ1-6; no reliable D call. V lost 10 bases and J lost 2, with 9 bases in between. The CDR3 has 13 amino acids. Germline V gene lookup returns CDR1 LNHDA and CDR2 SQIVND (reference sequence). The CDR3: CAIGPPYNSPLHF. DNA of the CDR3: TGTGCCATCGGACCCCCCTATAATTCACCCCTCCACTTT. The full variable domain, in which reference TRBV19 and TRBJ1-6 provide the parts outside the CDR3, is DGGITQSPKYLFRKEGQNVTLSCEQNLNHDAMYWYRQDPGQGLRLIYYSQIVNDFQKGDIAEGYSVSREKKESFPLTVTSAQKNPTAFYLCAIGPPYNSPLHFGNGTRLTVT.

V usage is TRBV4-2 and J usage is TRBJ2-1, with 10 bases identical to TRBD2. The CDR3 extends over 16 amino acids. Germline assignment: CDR1 LGHNA and CDR2 YNFKEQ. The ends lost 0 bases at V and 3 bases at J; junction bases unmatched: 2. The DNA for the CDR3 is TGTGCCAGCAGCCAAGAGCTAGCGGGAGTCTACAATGAGCAGTTCTTC. Translated: CASSQELAGVYNEQFF.

This clonotype was counted between two and nine times. This sequence joins TRBV12-5 and TRBJ2-3; D gene ambiguous. CDR3 length: 14 amino acids. Germline lookup yields CDR1 LGHNT and CDR2 FRNRAP. Trimming removed 1 base from V and 2 bases from J, with 7 bases in between. CDR3 sequence reads: CASGLGPLTDTQYF. The CDR3 DNA is TGTGCTAGTGGTTTGGGACCACTCACAGATACGCAGTATTTT.

This clonotype occurred a few times. The gene calls are TRBV3-1 and TRBJ2-7, with a weak D call TRBD2 (6 bases). The CDR3 is 13 amino acids. Germline-derived CDR1 and CDR2 are LGHDT and YNNKEL (reference sequence). Trimming removed 1 base at V and 11 bases at J, with 15 bases between. This chain's CDR3 is CASSQGVAGMEYF. The CDR3 bases are TGTGCCAGCAGCCAAGGAGTCGCGGGGATGGAGTACTTC.

The V gene is TRBV14, the J gene TRBJ2-1, with D uncertain. The germline CDR1 and CDR2 sequences are SGHDN and FVKESK. V was cut by 2 bases and J by 4 bases, with 9 bases left in between. The CDR3 runs to 14 residues. This chain's CDR3 is CASSQLVGYNEQFF. DNA for the CDR3: TGTGCCAGCAGCCAATTGGTGGGTTACAATGAGCAGTTCTTC.

This clonotype was picked up a small number of times. The CDR3 DNA follows: TGTGCCAGCAGCTTAGGGGCCAGGGCGGAGACCCAGTACTTC. It yields the protein CASSLGARAETQYF. This sequence joins TRBV7-8 and TRBJ2-5, with a possible D match to TRBD1 (5 bases). The CDR3 consists of 14 residues. Germline CDR1 reads SGHVS; CDR2 reads FQNEAQ. The V gene lost 1 base and the J gene lost 5 bases, with 11 bases spanning the gap.

This clonotype has ten or more counts. The CDR3 here is CAWSTRGGTEAFF. CDR3 nucleotide sequence: TGTGCCTGGAGTACTAGGGGAGGCACTGAAGCTTTCTTT. This sequence joins TRBV30 and TRBJ1-1; TRBD1 might be the D (5 bases). V was pared by 2 bases and J by 4 bases, with 11 bases between. The CDR3 contains 13 residues. CDR1 and CDR2 from the germline V gene are GTSNPN and SVGIG (reference sequence).

As concerns this clonotype: A single base separates this from a much larger clone, so it may be a read error. The CDR3 coding sequence is TGTGCCAGCAGCCAATTACGAAGGGGCAAGGGGGCTGGAAACACCATATATTTT. Protein product: CASSQLRRGKGAGNTIYF. The chain has TRBV3-1 and TRBJ1-3; tentative D call: TRBD1 (6 bases). Per germline, CDR1 LGHDT and CDR2 YNNKEL (reference sequence). This CDR3 spans 18 amino acids. V lost 2 bases to trimming and J lost 2 bases, with 19 bases between them.

This clonotype was observed a handful of times. The chain carries TRBV29-1 and TRBJ2-1; 11 bases fit TRBD2. V lost 6 bases to trimming and J lost 4 bases; unmatched junction nucleotides: 11. The CDR3 runs 16 residues. Germline CDR1 SQVTM, CDR2 ANQGSEA. CDR3 loop: CSVSRLAGTTYNEQFF. For the CDR3, the DNA is TGCAGCGTATCGAGACTAGCGGGAACGACTTACAATGAGCAGTTCTTC.

This clonotype was recorded many times. The V gene is TRBV3-1, the J gene TRBJ2-2; the match to TRBD1 covers 9 bases. In germline, CDR1 is LGHDT, CDR2 YNNKEL (reference sequence). V shed 0 bases, J shed 3 bases, and the junction held 20 bases outside the gene matches. The CDR3 runs 22 residues. In DNA, the CDR3 is TGTGCCAGCAGCCAAGATTCTGGTTCTTGGACAGGGGTCGCGATGGACACCGGGGAGCTGTTTTTT. Its protein is CASSQDSGSWTGVAMDTGELFF. The variable domain in full, with the rest retrieved from reference TRBV3-1 and TRBJ2-2, is DTAVSQTPKYLVTQMGNDKSIKCEQNLGHDTMYWYKQDSKKFLKIMFSYNNKELIINETVPNRFSPKSPDKAHLNLHINSLELGDSAVYFCASSQDSGSWTGVAMDTGELFFGEGSRLTVL.